Each of the 14 T cell receptor beta chains below was sequenced from the same sample in a study of Graves' ophthalmopathy and Graves' hyperthyroidism. For repertoire sequencing, the TCR beta CDR3 regions were amplified from RNA transcripts. RT-PCR in the first round used HTBI primers; a second-round multiplex PCR followed. MiXCR, run by TCRdb on the multiplex PCR reads, gives a single entry per CDR3 protein. There are over 500,000 distinct CDR3 sequences in the sample; approximately 21% occur only once, and approximately 6.9% lies in the top ten. The specimen was peripheral blood. These receptors were collected from a woman under 30 with stable Graves' hyperthyroidism. Some clones in this sample may be carry-over from other donors' samples.

This clonotype occurred many times. The chain combines TRBV30 with TRBJ2-7, with D uncertain. V shed 0 bases and J shed 3 bases, with 9 bases lying between them. CDR1 is GTSNPN and CDR2 is SVGIG in the germline V gene (reference sequence). The CDR3 is made up of 13 amino acids. CDR3 region: CAWSVLVGYEQYF. The CDR3 DNA reads TGTGCCTGGAGTGTACTGGTTGGCTACGAGCAGTACTTC.

This clonotype came up a few times. V and J are TRBV12-3 or TRBV12-4 and TRBJ1-2; TRBD1 matches 10 bases. Unmatched junction bases numbered 9, after V lost 7 bases and J lost 4 bases. This CDR3 contains 15 residues. This CDR3 is CASTTGTGAFYGYTF. The CDR3 DNA follows: TGTGCCAGCACCACCGGGACAGGGGCTTTCTATGGCTACACCTTC.

In its sample, this clonotype was seen many times. V and J are TRBV27 and TRBJ1-5, with D possibly TRBD1 on 5 matching bases. This CDR3 spans 12 amino acids. V dropped 4 bases and J dropped 9 bases, with 10 bases sitting between them. Germline CDR1 MNHEY, CDR2 SMNVEV (reference sequence). The CDR3 protein is CASSSLGGPQHF. CDR3 sequence (DNA): TGTGCCAGCAGTTCCCTGGGGGGGCCCCAGCATTTT.

This clonotype has at least ten counts. The V call is TRBV12-3 or TRBV12-4, the J call TRBJ1-1; D possibly corresponds to TRBD1 (6 bases). V lost 3 bases, J lost 3 bases, and 11 bases lay in between. The CDR3 runs to 14 residues. CDR3 nucleotides: TGTGCCAGCAGTTTCACCCGGACAGACACTGAAGCTTTCTTT. This codes for CASSFTRTDTEAFF.

The rearrangement links TRBV10-3 to TRBJ1-6; TRBD1 might be the D (6 bases). Germline CDR1 reads ENHRY; CDR2 reads SYGVKD. The CDR3 is 13 residues long. V was clipped by 10 bases and J by 10 bases, with 17 bases between them. CDR3 sequence reads: CANRDQERSPLHF. Written as DNA, the CDR3 is TGTGCCAACAGGGACCAGGAACGGTCACCCCTCCACTTT.

This rearrangement joins TRBV12-3 or TRBV12-4 to TRBJ1-6; 9 bases line up with TRBD1. After removal of 3 bases from V and 13 bases from J, the junction contained 4 bases not matched to a gene. The CDR3 has 13 amino acids. This CDR3 reads CASSFKGQGPLHF. The CDR3 bases are TGTGCCAGCAGTTTTAAGGGACAGGGTCCCCTCCACTTT.

The rearrangement links TRBV2 to TRBJ2-5; D perhaps matches TRBD1 (5 bases). V was clipped by 6 bases and J by 4 bases, with 12 bases between them. The CDR3 is 13 amino acids. The V gene's germline CDR1 is SNHLY and CDR2 FYNNEI. The CDR3 DNA reads as TGTGCCAGCAGAAAAGAGCAGGGAGAGACCCAGTACTTC. Translation gives CASRKEQGETQYF.

This clonotype has a count of ten or more. The junction differs from germline at one of its ends, possibly a read error. The chain employs TRBV19 and TRBJ1-1; TRBD1 might be the D (6 bases). The CDR3 sequence is 14 residues long. CDR1 and CDR2 from the germline V gene are LNHDA and SQIVND (reference sequence). DNA for the CDR3: TGTGCCAGCAATGAGCAGGGGTTGAAAACTGAAGCTTTCTTT. This sequence encodes CASNEQGLKTEAFF. The full variable domain, its missing parts supplied by reference TRBV19 and TRBJ1-1, is DGGITQSPKYLFRKEGQNVTLSCEQNLNHDAMYWYRQDPGQGLRLIYYSQIVNDFQKGDIAEGYSVSREKKESFPLTVTSAQKNPTAFYLCASNEQGLKTEAFFGQGTRLTVV.

In its sample, this clonotype was seen a few times. The chain combines TRBV6-2 or TRBV6-3 with TRBJ2-7; D is undetermined. V was clipped by 2 bases and J by 2 bases, with 7 bases between them. The CDR3 spans 13 residues. Germline loops: CDR1 MNHEY, CDR2 SVGEGT. The CDR3 coding sequence is TGTGCCAGCAGTTACGTTGGGCCCTACGAGCAGTACTTC. Amino acid sequence: CASSYVGPYEQYF.

This clonotype was observed at least ten times. This sequence joins TRBV6-2 or TRBV6-3 and TRBJ2-7; D possibly matches TRBD1 or TRBD2 (5 bases each). The CDR3 covers 16 residues. Trimming took 6 bases from V and 2 from J, leaving 20 bases between them. Germline values: CDR1 MNHEY, CDR2 SVGEGT. CDR3 coding DNA: TGTGCCAGCAGGAGGGACCGCTTACCGACCACCTACGAGCAGTACTTC. Translating it yields CASRRDRLPTTYEQYF.

The table lists this clonotype with a few counts. The chain recombines TRBV11-2 with TRBJ1-5, with D perhaps TRBD1 (5 bases). Trimming took 5 bases from V and 0 from J, leaving 17 bases between them. The CDR3 spans 17 residues. Germline values: CDR1 SGHAT, CDR2 FQNNGV. CDR3 nucleotide sequence: TGTGCCAGCAGCGATAGACAGTTCTCCTATAGCAATCAGCCCCAGCATTTT. It codes for CASSDRQFSYSNQPQHF.

This clonotype was observed a few times. The chain employs TRBV24-1 and TRBJ2-7, with 10 bases aligning to TRBD1. The CDR3 has 15 amino acids. Germline-derived CDR1 and CDR2 are KGHDR and SFDVKD. V shed 3 bases, J shed 3 bases, and the junction held 4 bases outside the gene matches. The DNA for the CDR3 is TGTGCCACCAGTGATCCGGGACAGGGGTTCTACGAGCAGTACTTC. It specifies CATSDPGQGFYEQYF.

This clonotype was seen repeatedly, ten times or more. The V call is TRBV6-5, the J call TRBJ2-5; 10 bases align to TRBD2. The CDR3 contains 12 residues. With V trimmed by 5 bases and J by 13 bases, 7 bases remained unmatched. CDR1 MNHEY and CDR2 SVGAGI come from the germline V gene. In DNA, the CDR3 is TGTGCCAGCAGTCCCTGGACTAGCGGTTGGTACTTC. Translation: CASSPWTSGWYF.

This clonotype was seen more than once but under ten times. The J gene is TRBJ2-7, the V gene TRBV5-5, with D tentatively TRBD1 or TRBD2 (6 bases each). The CDR3 has 16 amino acids. The ends were cut back, 0 bases at V and 0 bases at J, with 13 bases in the middle. Germline V CDR1 and CDR2: SGHKS, YYEKEE (reference sequence). CDR3 in DNA: TGTGCCAGCAGCTTGGCCGGAGGGACAATCTCCTACGAGCAGTACTTC. Translated: CASSLAGGTISYEQYF.